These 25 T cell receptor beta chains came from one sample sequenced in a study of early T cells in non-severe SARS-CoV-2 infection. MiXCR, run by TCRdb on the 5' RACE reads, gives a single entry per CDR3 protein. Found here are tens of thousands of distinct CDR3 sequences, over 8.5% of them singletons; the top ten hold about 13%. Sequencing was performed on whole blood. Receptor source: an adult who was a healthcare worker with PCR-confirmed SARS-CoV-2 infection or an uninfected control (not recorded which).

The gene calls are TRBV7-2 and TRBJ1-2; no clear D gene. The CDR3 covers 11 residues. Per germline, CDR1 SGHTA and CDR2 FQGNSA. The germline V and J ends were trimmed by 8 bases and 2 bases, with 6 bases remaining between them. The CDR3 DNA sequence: TGTGCCAGCGGTCAGAACTATGGCTACACCTTC. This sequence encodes CASGQNYGYTF.

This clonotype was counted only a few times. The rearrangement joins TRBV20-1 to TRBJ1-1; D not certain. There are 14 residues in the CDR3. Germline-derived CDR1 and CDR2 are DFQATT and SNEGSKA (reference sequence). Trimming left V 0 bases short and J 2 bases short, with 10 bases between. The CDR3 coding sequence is TGCAGTGCTAGAGATTGGTCCAAAAACACTGAAGCTTTCTTT. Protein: CSARDWSKNTEAFF.

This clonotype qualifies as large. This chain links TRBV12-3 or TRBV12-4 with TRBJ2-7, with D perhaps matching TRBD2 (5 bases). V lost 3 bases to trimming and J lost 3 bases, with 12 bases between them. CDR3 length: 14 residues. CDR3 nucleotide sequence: TGTGCCAGCAGTTTCCGGGATCTACGCTACGAGCAGTACTTC. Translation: CASSFRDLRYEQYF.

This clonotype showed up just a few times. CDR3 sequence reads: CATNRDSGTGELFF. Here the CDR3 DNA reads TGTGCCACGAACCGGGACTCTGGGACCGGGGAGCTGTTTTTT. The chain couples TRBV6-2 or TRBV6-3 to TRBJ2-2, with D possibly TRBD2 on 6 matching bases. The germline V gene encodes CDR1 MNHEY and CDR2 SVGEGT. Trimming removed 10 bases at V and 5 bases at J, with 17 bases between. This CDR3 is 14 amino acids long.

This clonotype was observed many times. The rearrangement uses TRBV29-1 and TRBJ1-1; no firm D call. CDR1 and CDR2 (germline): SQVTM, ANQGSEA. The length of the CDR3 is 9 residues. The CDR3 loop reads CNPYTEAFF. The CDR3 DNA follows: TGCAACCCATACACTGAAGCTTTCTTT.

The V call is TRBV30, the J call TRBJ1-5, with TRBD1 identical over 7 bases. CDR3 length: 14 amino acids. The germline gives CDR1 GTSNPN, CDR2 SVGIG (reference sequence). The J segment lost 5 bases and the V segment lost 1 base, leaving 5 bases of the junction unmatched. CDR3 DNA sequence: TGTGCCTGGAGTGGGACAGGACTTTATCAGCCCCAGCATTTT. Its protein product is CAWSGTGLYQPQHF.

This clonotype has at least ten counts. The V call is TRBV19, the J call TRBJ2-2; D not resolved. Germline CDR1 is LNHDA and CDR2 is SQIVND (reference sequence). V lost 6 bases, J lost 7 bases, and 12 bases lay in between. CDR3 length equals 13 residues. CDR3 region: CASRGRNGGELFF. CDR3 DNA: TGTGCCAGTAGGGGCCGGAATGGCGGGGAGCTGTTTTTT. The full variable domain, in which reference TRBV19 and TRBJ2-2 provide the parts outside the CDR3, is DGGITQSPKYLFRKEGQNVTLSCEQNLNHDAMYWYRQDPGQGLRLIYYSQIVNDFQKGDIAEGYSVSREKKESFPLTVTSAQKNPTAFYLCASRGRNGGELFFGEGSRLTVL.

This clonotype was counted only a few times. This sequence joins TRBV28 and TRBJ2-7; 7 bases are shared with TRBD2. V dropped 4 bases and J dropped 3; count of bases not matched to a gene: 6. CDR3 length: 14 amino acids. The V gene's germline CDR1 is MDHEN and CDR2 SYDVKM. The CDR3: CASSSGTTVYEQYF. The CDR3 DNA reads TGTGCCAGCAGTTCCGGGACTACAGTCTACGAGCAGTACTTC. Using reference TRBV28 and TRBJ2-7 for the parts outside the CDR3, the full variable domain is DVKVTQSSRYLVKRTGEKVFLECVQDMDHENMFWYRQDPGLGLRLIYFSYDVKMKEKGDIPEGYSVSREKKERFSLILESASTNQTSMYLCASSSGTTVYEQYFGPGTRLTVT.

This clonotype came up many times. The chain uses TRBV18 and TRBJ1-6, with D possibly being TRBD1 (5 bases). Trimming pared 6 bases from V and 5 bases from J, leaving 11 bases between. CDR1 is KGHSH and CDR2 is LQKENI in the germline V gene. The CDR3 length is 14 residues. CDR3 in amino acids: CASSPGTHNSPLHF. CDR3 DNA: TGTGCCAGCTCCCCCGGGACCCATAATTCACCCCTCCACTTT.

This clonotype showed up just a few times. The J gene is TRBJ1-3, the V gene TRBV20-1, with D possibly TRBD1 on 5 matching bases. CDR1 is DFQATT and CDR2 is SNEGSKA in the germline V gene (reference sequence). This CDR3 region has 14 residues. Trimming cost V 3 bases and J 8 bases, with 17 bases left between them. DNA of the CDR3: TGCAGTGCTAGCAGGGCAGGACTATTGGACACCATATATTTT. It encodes CSASRAGLLDTIYF.

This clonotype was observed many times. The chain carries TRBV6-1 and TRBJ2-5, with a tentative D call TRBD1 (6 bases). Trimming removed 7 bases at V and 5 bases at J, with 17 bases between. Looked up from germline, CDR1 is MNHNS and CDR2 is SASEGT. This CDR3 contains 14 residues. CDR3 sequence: CASTYQGGEETQYF. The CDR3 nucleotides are TGTGCCAGCACCTACCAAGGGGGAGAGGAGACCCAGTACTTC.

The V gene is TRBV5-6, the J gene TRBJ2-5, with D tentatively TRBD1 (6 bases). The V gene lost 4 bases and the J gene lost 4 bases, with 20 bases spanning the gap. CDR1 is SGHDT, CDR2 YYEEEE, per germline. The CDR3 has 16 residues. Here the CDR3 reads CASSAAVPGQVETQYF. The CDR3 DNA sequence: TGTGCCAGCAGCGCCGCCGTCCCGGGACAAGTAGAGACCCAGTACTTC.

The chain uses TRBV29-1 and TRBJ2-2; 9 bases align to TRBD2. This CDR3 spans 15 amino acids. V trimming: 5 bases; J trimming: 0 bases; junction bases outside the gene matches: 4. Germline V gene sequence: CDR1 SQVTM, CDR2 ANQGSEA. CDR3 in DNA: TGCAGCGTTCGAGCGGGGGGCACGAACACCGGGGAGCTGTTTTTT. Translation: CSVRAGGTNTGELFF.

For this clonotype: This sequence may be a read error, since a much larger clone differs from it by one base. Here the CDR3 reads CASSWDTINF. As DNA, the CDR3 is TGTGCCAGCAGTTGGGACACCATAAATTTT. J is TRBJ1-3 and V is TRBV12-3 or TRBV12-4; D might be TRBD1 (6 bases). The CDR3 runs 10 residues.

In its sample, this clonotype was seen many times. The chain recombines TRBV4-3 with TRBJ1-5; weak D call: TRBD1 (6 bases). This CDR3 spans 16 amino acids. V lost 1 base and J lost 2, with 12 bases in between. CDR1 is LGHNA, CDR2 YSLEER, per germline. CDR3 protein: CASSQGPAGGNQPQHF. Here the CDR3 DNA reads TGCGCCAGCAGCCAAGGCCCCGCAGGGGGCAATCAGCCCCAGCATTTT.

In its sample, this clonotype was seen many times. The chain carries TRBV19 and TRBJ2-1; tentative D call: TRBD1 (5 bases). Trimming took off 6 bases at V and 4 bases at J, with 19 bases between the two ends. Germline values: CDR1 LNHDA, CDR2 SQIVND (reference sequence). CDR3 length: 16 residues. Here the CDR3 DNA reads TGTGCCAGTAGCCCCATTACTGTGACAGATTACAATGAGCAGTTCTTC. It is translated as CASSPITVTDYNEQFF.

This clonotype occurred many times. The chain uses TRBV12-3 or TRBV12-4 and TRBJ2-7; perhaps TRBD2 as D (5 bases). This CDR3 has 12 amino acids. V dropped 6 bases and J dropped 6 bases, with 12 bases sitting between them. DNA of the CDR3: TGTGCCAGCAGAGACGGAGGCCGCGAGCAGTACTTC. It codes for CASRDGGREQYF.

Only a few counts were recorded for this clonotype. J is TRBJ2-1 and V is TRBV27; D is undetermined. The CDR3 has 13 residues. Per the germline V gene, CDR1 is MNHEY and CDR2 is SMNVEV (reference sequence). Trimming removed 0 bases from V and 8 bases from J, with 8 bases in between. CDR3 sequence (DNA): TGTGCCAGCAGTTTATCCCCCACCGATGAGCAGTTCTTC. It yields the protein CASSLSPTDEQFF.

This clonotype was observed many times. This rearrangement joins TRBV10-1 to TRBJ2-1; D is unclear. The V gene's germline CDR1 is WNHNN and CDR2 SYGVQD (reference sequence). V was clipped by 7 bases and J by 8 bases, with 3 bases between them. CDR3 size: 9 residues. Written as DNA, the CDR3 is TGCGCCAGCATAGATGAGCAGTTCTTC. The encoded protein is CASIDEQFF.

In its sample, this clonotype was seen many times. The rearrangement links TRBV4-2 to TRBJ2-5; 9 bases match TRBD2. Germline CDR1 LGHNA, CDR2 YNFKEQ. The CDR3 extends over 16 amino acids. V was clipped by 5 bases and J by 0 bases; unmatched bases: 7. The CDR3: CASSYGLATHQETQYF. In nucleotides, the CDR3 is TGTGCCAGCAGCTATGGACTAGCGACTCACCAAGAGACCCAGTACTTC.

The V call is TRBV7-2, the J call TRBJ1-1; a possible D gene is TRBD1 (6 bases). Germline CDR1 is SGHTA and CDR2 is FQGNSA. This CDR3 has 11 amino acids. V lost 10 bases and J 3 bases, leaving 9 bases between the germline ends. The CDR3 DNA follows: TGTGCCACAGGGGTTTACACTGAAGCTTTCTTT. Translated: CATGVYTEAFF. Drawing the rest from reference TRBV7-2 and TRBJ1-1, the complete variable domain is GAGVSQSPSNKVTEKGKDVELRCDPISGHTALYWYRQSLGQGLEFLIYFQGNSAPDKSGLPSDRFSAERTGGSVSTLTIQRTQQEDSAVYLCATGVYTEAFFGQGTRLTVV.

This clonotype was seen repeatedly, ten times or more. CDR3 coding DNA: TGTGCCAGCAGCCAGGACAGTACAACGCAGTATTTT. It translates to CASSQDSTTQYF. J is TRBJ2-3 and V is TRBV7-3, with D possibly being TRBD1 (6 bases). The V gene lost 5 bases and the J gene lost 9 bases, with 12 bases spanning the gap. CDR3 length: 12 amino acids. CDR1 and CDR2 (germline): SGHTA, FQGTGA.

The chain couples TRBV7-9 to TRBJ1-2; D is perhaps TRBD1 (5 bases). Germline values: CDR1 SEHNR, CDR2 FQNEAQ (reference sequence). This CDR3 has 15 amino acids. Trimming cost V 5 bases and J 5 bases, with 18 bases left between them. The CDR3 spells CASSLLGQGWYGYTF. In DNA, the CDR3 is TGTGCCAGCAGCCTTCTGGGGCAGGGTTGGTATGGCTACACCTTC.

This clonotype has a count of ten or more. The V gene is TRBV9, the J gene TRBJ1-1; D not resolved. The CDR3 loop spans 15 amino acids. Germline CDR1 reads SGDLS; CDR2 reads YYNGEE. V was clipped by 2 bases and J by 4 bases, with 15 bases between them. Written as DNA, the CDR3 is TGTGCCAGCAGCGTGGGCGAGAACCCGGGCACTGAAGCTTTCTTT. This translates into CASSVGENPGTEAFF.

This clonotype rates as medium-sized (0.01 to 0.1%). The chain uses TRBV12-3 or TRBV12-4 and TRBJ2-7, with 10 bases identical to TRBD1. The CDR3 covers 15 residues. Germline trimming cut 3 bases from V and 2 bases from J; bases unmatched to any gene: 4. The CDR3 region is CASSFLGTGAYEQYF. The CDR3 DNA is TGTGCCAGCAGTTTCCTCGGGACAGGGGCCTACGAGCAGTACTTC.